The 28 T cell receptor beta chains presented below share a single source sample, sequenced in a study of blood T cell repertoires in COVID-19. Clones were sequenced by immunoSEQ multiplex PCR, and TCRdb holds only the in-frame ones, with some missing. The sample yields about 360,000 clones, over 75% seen once. Sequencing input: PBMCs or T cells enriched from blood (not recorded which). All receptors derive from a man aged 25 to 40 who had recovered from COVID-19.

The chain has TRBV3-1 (or the pseudogene TRBV3-2) and TRBJ2-7, with D unresolved. V was cut by 0 bases and J by 0 bases, with 3 bases left in between. The CDR3 spans 13 residues. CDR1 is LGHDT, CDR2 YNNKEL, per germline (reference sequence). In DNA, the CDR3 is TGTGCCAGCAGCCAAGAATACTCCTACGAGCAGTACTTC. This translates into CASSQEYSYEQYF.

The J gene is TRBJ1-1, the V gene TRBV7-9, with unresolved D. V lost 4 bases and J lost 7, with 16 bases in between. There are 14 residues in the CDR3. CDR1 is SEHNR, CDR2 FQNEAQ, per germline (reference sequence). CDR3 region: CASSSSPAGLEAFF. The CDR3 region has the DNA TGTGCCAGCAGCTCCTCCCCTGCCGGTCTTGAAGCTTTCTTT.

This sequence joins TRBV5-6 and TRBJ1-1; D is unclear. V gave up 1 base and J gave up 6 bases, with 4 bases separating them. The CDR3 covers 11 residues. Germline CDR1 reads SGHDT; CDR2 reads YYEEEE. The chain's CDR3 is CASSLRAEAFF. Here the CDR3 DNA reads TGTGCCAGCAGCTTGAGAGCTGAAGCTTTCTTT.

A few counts support this clone. The chain links TRBV19 to TRBJ1-1; 8 bases map to TRBD1. Germline-derived CDR1 and CDR2 are LNHDA and SQIVND (reference sequence). The CDR3 sequence is 14 residues long. Trimming removed 10 bases from V and 7 bases from J; junction bases left unmatched: 14. The chain's CDR3 is CATRDRGGVDEAFF. DNA for the CDR3: TGTGCCACTCGAGACAGGGGTGGGGTCGATGAAGCTTTCTTT.

The chain has TRBV5-5 and TRBJ1-5; weak D call: TRBD1 (6 bases). The CDR3 contains 14 residues. V lost 0 bases to trimming and J lost 6 bases, with 10 bases between them. CDR1 is SGHKS, CDR2 YYEKEE, per germline (reference sequence). The CDR3, as DNA: TGTGCCAGCAGCTTGGAAACAGGGACTCAGCCCCAGCATTTT. Protein sequence: CASSLETGTQPQHF.

The genes are TRBV10-1 and TRBJ1-1, with D possibly matching TRBD1 (6 bases). The germline V gene has CDR1 WNHNN and CDR2 SYGVQD (reference sequence). V lost 3 bases to trimming and J lost 4 bases, with 9 bases between them. The CDR3 spans 13 residues. As DNA, the CDR3 is TGCGCCAGCAGTGACATAGGGGGCACTGAAGCTTTCTTT. Its protein product is CASSDIGGTEAFF.

The CDR3 region has the DNA TGTGCCAGCACCGAGCAAGGACTCCTCAGTCAGCCCCAGCATTTT. As protein: CASTEQGLLSQPQHF. This chain uses TRBV6-5 with TRBJ1-5, with D unresolved. V lost 7 bases and J 6 bases, leaving 19 bases between the germline ends. Germline V gene sequence: CDR1 MNHEY, CDR2 SVGAGI. The CDR3 spans 15 residues.

This clone was recorded only once. The chain couples TRBV7-9 to TRBJ1-4; 8 bases map to TRBD1. This CDR3 has 14 residues. The V and J ends lost 4 bases and 7 bases, in that order; junction bases with no gene match: 5. Germline CDR1 SEHNR, CDR2 FQNEAQ (reference sequence). The CDR3 region is CASSSGQGGEKLFF. Here the CDR3 DNA reads TGTGCCAGCAGCTCCGGACAGGGAGGTGAAAAACTGTTTTTT.

The rearrangement uses TRBV4-1 and TRBJ2-5; 7 bases are a match to TRBD2. Germline V lookup: CDR1 MGHRA, CDR2 YSYEKL. The CDR3 has 15 residues. With 2 bases clipped from V and 5 bases from J, the junction kept 8 bases outside the gene matches. This chain's CDR3 is CASSQPGGGVETQYF. In DNA form, the CDR3 reads TGCGCCAGCAGCCAACCGGGGGGAGGCGTGGAGACCCAGTACTTC.

J is TRBJ1-2 and V is TRBV9; weak D call: TRBD1 (5 bases). Germline values: CDR1 SGDLS, CDR2 YYNGEE. The CDR3 spans 15 residues. The V gene lost 0 bases and the J gene lost 2 bases, with 11 bases spanning the gap. The CDR3 reads CASSVGGVGNYGYTF. The CDR3 DNA sequence: TGTGCCAGCAGCGTAGGGGGGGTTGGAAACTATGGCTACACCTTC.

The rearrangement uses TRBV5-3 and TRBJ2-4; D perhaps matches TRBD2 (5 bases). TRBV5-3 is classed as an ORF, of uncertain function. CDR3 size: 14 residues. Between the trimmed V and J ends, which lost 7 bases and 0 bases, there was a span of 11 bases. The CDR3 region is CARPGVLAKNIQYF. In DNA form, the CDR3 reads TGTGCCAGACCCGGGGTACTAGCCAAAAACATTCAGTACTTC.

This clone was seen a handful of times. The chain carries TRBV19 and TRBJ1-2; D gene ambiguous. CDR1 is LNHDA, CDR2 SQIVND, per germline (reference sequence). V shed 8 bases and J shed 0 bases, with 13 bases lying between them. The CDR3 totals 14 residues. The CDR3 DNA reads TGTGCCAGTTTAGGCGGCACTGCTAACTATGGCTACACCTTC. Its protein product is CASLGGTANYGYTF. The entire variable domain, with the rest obtained from reference TRBV19 and TRBJ1-2, is as follows: DGGITQSPKYLFRKEGQNVTLSCEQNLNHDAMYWYRQDPGQGLRLIYYSQIVNDFQKGDIAEGYSVSREKKESFPLTVTSAQKNPTAFYLCASLGGTANYGYTFGSGTRLTVV.

The V gene is TRBV7-2, the J gene TRBJ1-1, with unresolved D. The CDR3 runs 15 residues. V gave up 2 bases and J gave up 2 bases, with 12 bases separating them. The V gene's germline CDR1 is SGHTA and CDR2 FQGNSA. The CDR3 nucleotides are TGTGCCAGCAGCTTACTATGGCGAGGAAACACTGAAGCTTTCTTT. Protein: CASSLLWRGNTEAFF. The full variable domain, rest sourced from reference TRBV7-2 and TRBJ1-1, is GAGVSQSPSNKVTEKGKDVELRCDPISGHTALYWYRQSLGQGLEFLIYFQGNSAPDKSGLPSDRFSAERTGGSVSTLTIQRTQQEDSAVYLCASSLLWRGNTEAFFGQGTRLTVV.

V and J are TRBV4-3 and TRBJ1-6, with TRBD1 matching 9 bases. The V gene end was trimmed by 0 bases and the J gene end by 7 bases; junction bases not matched to a gene: 4. The CDR3 consists of 16 residues. Germline values: CDR1 LGHNA, CDR2 YSLEER. The CDR3 loop reads CASSQDLGQGNSPLHF. In nucleotides, the CDR3 is TGCGCCAGCAGCCAAGATCTGGGACAGGGCAATTCACCCCTCCACTTT.

This sequence joins TRBV28 and TRBJ1-2; 8 bases map to TRBD1. The CDR3 runs 15 residues. With V trimmed by 6 bases and J by 8 bases, 14 bases remained unmatched. Looked up from germline, CDR1 is MDHEN and CDR2 is SYDVKM. The CDR3 sequence is CASSPTGGVRGGYTF. The CDR3 DNA sequence: TGTGCCAGCAGCCCCACAGGGGGAGTTCGAGGGGGCTACACCTTC.

The rearrangement joins TRBV29-1 to TRBJ1-1; D might be TRBD1 (5 bases). V was cut by 8 bases and J by 1 base, with 11 bases left in between. In germline, CDR1 is SQVTM, CDR2 ANQGSEA. The CDR3 contains 12 residues. CDR3 sequence reads: CSTTERNTEAFF. The CDR3 DNA reads TGCAGCACGACAGAGCGGAACACTGAAGCTTTCTTT.

This clone was seen a single time. V usage is TRBV7-9 and J usage is TRBJ2-1; 7 bases match TRBD1. The CDR3 is made up of 14 amino acids. Unmatched junction bases numbered 7, after V lost 5 bases and J lost 6 bases. CDR1 is SEHNR and CDR2 is FQNEAQ in the germline V gene (reference sequence). CDR3 residues: CASSPPDRVNEQFF. The CDR3, as DNA: TGTGCCAGCAGCCCCCCTGACAGGGTCAATGAGCAGTTCTTC.

The chain has TRBV1 and TRBJ2-3; the table gives TRBD2 as D, unverified against the DNA. TRBV1 is reported as a pseudogene. The CDR3 spans 18 residues. CDR3 region: CTSSQDPLTRRLTDTQYF. The DNA for the CDR3 is TGCACCAGCAGCCAGGACCCTCTGACTAGGCGTTTAACAGATACGCAGTATTTT.

The chain has TRBV4-1 and TRBJ2-3; 7 nucleotides match TRBD2. V gave up 2 bases and J gave up 2 bases; unmatched junction bases: 10. CDR3 length equals 17 residues. Germline assignment: CDR1 MGHRA and CDR2 YSYEKL. CDR3 amino acids: CASSQYLASGITDTQYF. CDR3 bases: TGCGCCAGCAGCCAATACCTGGCTAGCGGAATCACAGATACGCAGTATTTT.

The chain joins TRBV4-1 to TRBJ1-1; D is uncertain. The CDR3 contains 16 residues. V lost 0 bases and J 1 base, leaving 12 bases between the germline ends. CDR1 and CDR2 (germline): MGHRA, YSYEKL. The CDR3 spells CASSQEEGRANTEAFF. DNA for the CDR3: TGCGCCAGCAGCCAAGAAGAGGGCAGAGCGAACACTGAAGCTTTCTTT.

V gene TRBV19 combines with J gene TRBJ1-6; possible D gene TRBD1, 6 bases. Germline V gene lookup returns CDR1 LNHDA and CDR2 SQIVND (reference sequence). This CDR3 has 17 residues. V lost 2 bases and J 6 bases, leaving 17 bases between the germline ends. The CDR3 DNA reads as TGTGCCAGTAGTATAAATATATTCGGACAGACTAATTCACCCCTCCACTTT. Translated: CASSINIFGQTNSPLHF.

For this clone: Additional DNA sequences in this sample encode the identical CDR3. This rearrangement joins TRBV5-6 to TRBJ2-7; the D is unclear. From germline, CDR1 is SGHDT and CDR2 YYEEEE. Deletions cut 4 bases from V and 0 bases from J, with 5 bases between. CDR3 length: 12 amino acids. CDR3 sequence: CASSLSSYEQYF. The DNA for the CDR3 is TGTGCCAGCAGCCTCAGCTCCTACGAGCAGTACTTC.

This clone was seen a single time. This chain uses TRBV6-5 with TRBJ1-4; TRBD1 matches 10 bases. CDR1 is MNHEY, CDR2 SVGAGI, per germline. Germline trimming cut 6 bases from V and 8 bases from J; bases unmatched to any gene: 6. The CDR3 runs 14 residues. CDR3 sequence (DNA): TGTGCCAGCAGCCGGACAGGGGGGTGGGAAAAACTGTTTTTT. It codes for CASSRTGGWEKLFF.

This chain links TRBV24-1 with TRBJ2-1; a possible D gene is TRBD2 (6 bases). CDR1 and CDR2 (germline): KGHDR, SFDVKD. This CDR3 region has 14 residues. V shed 6 bases and J shed 10 bases, with 18 bases lying between them. The CDR3 protein is CATSNRGTVREQFF. As DNA, the CDR3 is TGTGCCACCAGTAATCGGGGGACCGTCCGGGAGCAGTTCTTC.

The gene calls are TRBV27 and TRBJ1-3; weak D call: TRBD1 (6 bases). This CDR3 region has 13 residues. Trimming left V 6 bases short and J 4 bases short, with 10 bases between. The germline CDR1 and CDR2 sequences are MNHEY and SMNVEV (reference sequence). DNA of the CDR3: TGTGCCAGCAGACCAGGGGCCGGAAACACCATATATTTT. Its protein product is CASRPGAGNTIYF.

The sample holds a few counts of this clone. V and J are TRBV6-1 and TRBJ1-2, with D perhaps matching TRBD1 (5 bases). Germline V gives CDR1 MNHNS, CDR2 SASEGT. V was cut by 2 bases and J by 4 bases, with 11 bases left in between. This CDR3 contains 14 residues. CDR3 region: CASSEYGGGYGYTF. As DNA, the CDR3 is TGTGCCAGCAGTGAATACGGGGGGGGCTATGGCTACACCTTC.

This chain uses TRBV29-1 with TRBJ2-1; unclear D gene. This CDR3 is built from 14 residues. Per germline, CDR1 SQVTM and CDR2 ANQGSEA. V was pared by 0 bases and J by 9 bases, with 15 bases between. For the CDR3, the DNA is TGCAGCGTTGAAGATCTGACCGCCAGAGGTGAGCAGTTCTTC. Protein product: CSVEDLTARGEQFF.

The CDR3 sequence is CASSRGQGDEQYF. The DNA of the CDR3 is TGTGCCAGCAGCCGAGGACAGGGGGACGAGCAGTACTTC. V and J are TRBV7-9 and TRBJ2-7, with 10 bases aligning to TRBD1. CDR1 is SEHNR, CDR2 FQNEAQ, per germline (reference sequence). This CDR3 comprises 13 residues. V lost 5 bases, J lost 5 bases, and 3 bases stayed unmatched.